This TCR beta chain was profiled in a study of blood T cells in healthy people across ages. Each donor gave 9 to 10 milliliters of peripheral blood. PBMCs numbering at least 6 million were isolated per sample. The CDR3 is 16 residues long. Germline V CDR1 and CDR2: SNHLY, FYNNEI. Then a second PCR, running about 6 to 12 cycles, was carried out with a sample-barcoded 5' primer and a J-beta primer mix. Every single cDNA molecule received a tag from a template-switch adaptor with 12 random nucleotides. Samples each returned at least 3 million CDR3-containing paired-end reads. Via MiXCR, TCRdb re-called the 5' RACE reads, giving one row per CDR3 protein. The sample includes more than 550,000 distinct CDR3 sequences, 22% of them seen just once. A word on this clonotype: One junction end does not reproduce the germline sequence, and a read error may be involved.

The chain has TRBV2 and TRBJ1-1; the D gene is possibly TRBD1 (5 bases). The sample was blood. The receptor comes from a man between 65 and 79 years old in good health. The CDR3 DNA sequence: TGTGTCAGCAGGGCCCTAGAATGGACTATGAACACTGAAGCTTTCTTT. Translation gives CVSRALEWTMNTEAFF.